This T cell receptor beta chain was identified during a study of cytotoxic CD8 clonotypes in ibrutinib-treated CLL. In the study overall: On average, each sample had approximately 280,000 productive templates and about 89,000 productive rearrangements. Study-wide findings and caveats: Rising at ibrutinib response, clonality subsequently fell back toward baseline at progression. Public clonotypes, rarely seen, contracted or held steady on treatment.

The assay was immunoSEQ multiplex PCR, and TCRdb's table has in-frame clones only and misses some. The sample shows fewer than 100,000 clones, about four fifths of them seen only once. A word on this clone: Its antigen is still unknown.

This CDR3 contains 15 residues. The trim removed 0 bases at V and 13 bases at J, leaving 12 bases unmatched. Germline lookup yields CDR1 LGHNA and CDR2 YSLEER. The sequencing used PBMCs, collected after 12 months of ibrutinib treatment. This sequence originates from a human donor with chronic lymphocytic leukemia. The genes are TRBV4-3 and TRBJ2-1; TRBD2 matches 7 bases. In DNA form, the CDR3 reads TGCGCCAGCAGCCAAGATCTAAACTCGGGACTACCCCAGTTCTTC. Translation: CASSQDLNSGLPQFF.